The 11 T cell receptor beta chains below come from one sample, sequenced in a study of CD8+ T cells in alopecia areata. Following extraction, RNA underwent reverse transcription to cDNA, which served as the sequencing template. Profiled with immunoSEQ multiplex PCR; TCRdb holds only in-frame clones, not every one. The sample consists of 150,000 to 250,000 clones, about 60% of them appearing once. Regarding treatment: oral pan-JAK inhibitor, 5-10 mg twice daily. Sequencing was performed on CD4+ T cells sorted from blood, taken at week 4, from a patient treated with tofacitinib. These receptors were collected from a human donor with alopecia areata.

The chain recombines TRBV7-3 with TRBJ2-3, with D perhaps matching TRBD2 (7 bases). The CDR3 consists of 14 residues. Germline V gives CDR1 SGHTA, CDR2 FQGTGA. V lost 5 bases, J lost 2 bases, and 11 bases lay in between. The CDR3 protein is CASSMRGPTDTQYF. Here the CDR3 DNA reads TGTGCCAGCAGCATGCGGGGGCCCACAGATACGCAGTATTTT.

This clone showed up just a few times. This rearrangement joins TRBV30 to TRBJ2-7; 7 bases are a match to TRBD1. CDR3 size: 16 residues. Germline loops: CDR1 GTSNPN, CDR2 SVGIG (reference sequence). J lost 2 bases, V lost 4 bases, and 14 bases had no gene match. The DNA for the CDR3 is TGTGCCTGGAACCGATTGACAGGGTTGGTACCCTACGAGCAGTACTTC. Its translation is CAWNRLTGLVPYEQYF.

This chain connects TRBV2 to TRBJ2-5, with 7 positions matching TRBD1. Germline CDR1 is SNHLY and CDR2 is FYNNEI. After removal of 6 bases from V and 2 bases from J, the junction contained 9 bases not matched to a gene. The CDR3 has 15 residues. In DNA form, the CDR3 reads TGTGCCAGCAGCGTGGGACAGCTAGAACAAGAGACCCAGTACTTC. Its protein product is CASSVGQLEQETQYF.

The gene calls are TRBV7-2 and TRBJ2-7; D is undetermined. V lost 5 bases to trimming and J lost 3 bases, with 5 bases between them. CDR1 is SGHTA and CDR2 is FQGNSA in the germline V gene. This CDR3 is built from 11 residues. The CDR3 spells CASSPHYEQYF. CDR3 DNA sequence: TGTGCCAGCAGCCCTCACTACGAGCAGTACTTC.

In its sample, this clone was seen a few times. The chain combines TRBV19 with TRBJ1-6; D is possibly TRBD1 (5 bases). Trimming shortened V by 8 bases and J by 8 bases, and 10 bases separated the two germline ends. In germline, CDR1 is LNHDA, CDR2 SQIVND (reference sequence). CDR3 length: 12 amino acids. The CDR3 nucleotides are TGTGCCAGTGGGACGGCCGATTCACCCCTCCACTTT. Translation gives CASGTADSPLHF.

The sample holds a few counts of this clone. This chain connects TRBV23-1 to TRBJ1-5; 11 bases are a match to TRBD1. TRBV23-1 carries the ORF label, with uncertain function. The CDR3 has 18 amino acids. Trimming took 4 bases from V and 0 from J; bases not matched to a gene: 8. CDR3 residues: CASSRGTGGIVSNQPQHF. CDR3 bases: TGCGCCAGCAGTCGTGGGACAGGGGGGATAGTTAGCAATCAGCCCCAGCATTTT.

The chain links TRBV30 to TRBJ1-6; no definite D call. CDR3 length: 14 amino acids. Germline V gene sequence: CDR1 GTSNPN, CDR2 SVGIG (reference sequence). V was shortened by 3 bases and J by 8 bases, with 14 bases between the two germline ends. DNA for the CDR3: TGTGCCTGGAGGCCGTTCTCGGCGGATTCACCCCTCCACTTT. The encoded protein is CAWRPFSADSPLHF.

This chain connects TRBV5-1 to TRBJ2-7, with a tentative D call TRBD2 (6 bases). Germline loops: CDR1 SGHRS, CDR2 YFSETQ. Trimming took off 0 bases at V and 9 bases at J, with 13 bases between the two ends. This CDR3 region has 13 residues. The CDR3 here is CASSLDVGEVQYF. The CDR3 DNA is TGCGCCAGCAGCTTGGACGTTGGGGAGGTGCAGTACTTC.

The chain joins TRBV29-1 to TRBJ2-3; 7 positions match TRBD1. This CDR3 has 14 residues. The J segment lost 4 bases and the V segment lost 7 bases, leaving 11 bases of the junction unmatched. From germline, CDR1 is SQVTM and CDR2 ANQGSEA. CDR3 region: CSASDRSSPDTQYF. DNA for the CDR3: TGCAGCGCTTCGGACAGGAGTAGCCCAGATACGCAGTATTTT.

This clone was observed a few times. The gene calls are TRBV27 and TRBJ1-5, with TRBD1 identical over 8 bases. V shed 6 bases, J shed 5 bases, and the junction held 6 bases outside the gene matches. This CDR3 contains 14 residues. Germline V CDR1 and CDR2: MNHEY, SMNVEV (reference sequence). CDR3 in DNA: TGTGCCAGCAGAAATACAGGGGGACATCAGCCCCAGCATTTT. Amino acid sequence: CASRNTGGHQPQHF.

The gene calls are TRBV5-4 and TRBJ2-1; 9 bases are shared with TRBD1. Germline trimming cut 4 bases from V and 2 bases from J; bases unmatched to any gene: 7. From germline, CDR1 is SGHNT and CDR2 YYREEE (reference sequence). This CDR3 is 16 amino acids long. The CDR3: CASSRGQGRPYNEQFF. The DNA for the CDR3 is TGTGCCAGCAGCCGGGGACAGGGCCGCCCCTACAATGAGCAGTTCTTC.